The present T cell receptor (beta chain) was sequenced within a study of blood T cell repertoires in COVID-19. At the level of the study: Donors in the United States, Italy and Spain gave samples during acute or convalescent COVID-19. From T cells, B-cell-depleted T cells, or PBMCs came the material, which was cDNA or gDNA.

In the authors' workflow: Estimated nucleated cell counts came from reference gene primer amplification. The data were produced by immunoSEQ multiplex PCR, yet TCRdb's version contains in-frame clones alone and is incomplete. The V and J calls and clone size were taken over from that table, and D and trimming were inferred from the DNA. The sample consists of some 50,000 clones, roughly 79% of them appearing once. The sample comprised peripheral blood. This clonotype was sampled from a human donor in a cohort sampled during active COVID-19.

The CDR3 DNA reads as TGCGCCAGCCCCAGGGACAGGGGCGACAATGAGCAGTTCTTC. Amino acid sequence: CASPRDRGDNEQFF. The V gene is TRBV5-1, the J gene TRBJ2-1; 10 bases line up with TRBD1. Germline CDR1 reads SGHRS; CDR2 reads YFSETQ. This CDR3 comprises 14 residues. V was pared by 7 bases and J by 5 bases, with 6 bases of the junction left unmatched.